This is a list of T cell receptor beta chains from one sample in a study of graft-versus-host responses after intestinal transplantation. No antigen is known for these receptors. Produced via immunoSEQ multiplex PCR; TCRdb's table is partial and in-frame only. The profile shows roughly 81,000 clones, roughly 80% of them singletons. The material sequenced was unstimulated CD4+ T cells sorted from spleen or lymph node cells, taken before intestinal transplant. All receptors come from a human donor who received an intestinal transplant. CDR3s include the opening cysteine and the closing phenylalanine or tryptophan. The order of the fields is V gene, clone size, CDR3 length, J gene, D gene, CDR3 protein. The D gene is left open where the match is weak. Expanded clones are given a class, and other clones once, few, many or no size at all.

v_gene: TRBV28
abundance: .
len: 13
j_gene: TRBJ1-5
d_gene: .
CDR3aa: CATKQGFNQPQHF

v_gene: TRBV4-2
abundance: .
len: 16
j_gene: TRBJ1-3
d_gene: TRBD1
CDR3aa: CASSLQGPRSGNTIYF

v_gene: TRBV13
abundance: .
len: 15
j_gene: TRBJ2-2
d_gene: TRBD1
CDR3aa: CASSGPGQGPGELFF

v_gene: TRBV29-1
abundance: .
len: 12
j_gene: TRBJ2-1
d_gene: TRBD2
CDR3aa: CSGTSSYNEQFF

v_gene: TRBV19
abundance: few
len: 16
j_gene: TRBJ1-2
d_gene: .
CDR3aa: CASSLLRDTSNYGYTF

v_gene: TRBV13
abundance: .
len: 13
j_gene: TRBJ2-5
d_gene: TRBD1
CDR3aa: CASTTGTEETQYF

v_gene: TRBV6-1
abundance: .
len: 14
j_gene: TRBJ2-1
d_gene: TRBD2
CDR3aa: CASTGRDPYNEQFF

v_gene: TRBV5-4
abundance: .
len: 16
j_gene: TRBJ1-5
d_gene: TRBD1
CDR3aa: CASSFGQGALNQPQHF

v_gene: TRBV10-3
abundance: .
len: 12
j_gene: TRBJ1-1
d_gene: .
CDR3aa: CAISESRGEAFF

v_gene: TRBV9
abundance: .
len: 16
j_gene: TRBJ2-7
d_gene: TRBD2
CDR3aa: CASSGLAGGPGYEQYF

v_gene: TRBV5-1
abundance: .
len: 14
j_gene: TRBJ2-7
d_gene: TRBD1
CDR3aa: CASSLDRTGYEQYF

v_gene: TRBV10-3
abundance: .
len: 14
j_gene: TRBJ2-5
d_gene: TRBD1
CDR3aa: CAISPGGTSGTQYF

v_gene: TRBV5-4
abundance: .
len: 12
j_gene: TRBJ2-3
d_gene: TRBD1
CDR3aa: CASSLGQGSPYF

v_gene: TRBV9
abundance: .
len: 16
j_gene: TRBJ2-1
d_gene: TRBD1
CDR3aa: CASSASGTGGRGEQFF

v_gene: TRBV18
abundance: .
len: 16
j_gene: TRBJ2-3
d_gene: TRBD2
CDR3aa: CASSRLAGGPTDTQYF

v_gene: TRBV18
abundance: .
len: 14
j_gene: TRBJ2-1
d_gene: .
CDR3aa: CASSPRDSGYEQFF

v_gene: TRBV28
abundance: .
len: 14
j_gene: TRBJ1-4
d_gene: .
CDR3aa: CASSFSAWNEKLFF

v_gene: TRBV11-2
abundance: .
len: 13
j_gene: TRBJ1-3
d_gene: .
CDR3aa: CASSTIPGPNRYF

v_gene: TRBV5-5
abundance: .
len: 15
j_gene: TRBJ2-1
d_gene: TRBD2
CDR3aa: CASSLLAGEYNEQFF

v_gene: TRBV28
abundance: .
len: 16
j_gene: TRBJ1-1
d_gene: .
CDR3aa: CASSLWGAGMNTEAFF

v_gene: TRBV28
abundance: .
len: 18
j_gene: TRBJ2-4
d_gene: TRBD1
CDR3aa: CASSLFFTGTGDKNIQYF

v_gene: TRBV15
abundance: .
len: 13
j_gene: TRBJ1-1
d_gene: .
CDR3aa: CATSRAGNTEAFF

v_gene: TRBV29-1
abundance: .
len: 15
j_gene: TRBJ2-2
d_gene: TRBD2
CDR3aa: CSVDGAGTNTGELFF

v_gene: TRBV4-1
abundance: .
len: 14
j_gene: TRBJ2-1
d_gene: .
CDR3aa: CASSRGTVYNEQFF

v_gene: TRBV5-1
abundance: .
len: 13
j_gene: TRBJ2-2
d_gene: .
CDR3aa: CASSVQGSGELFF

v_gene: TRBV29-1
abundance: few
len: 14
j_gene: TRBJ1-2
d_gene: .
CDR3aa: CSSHGGAGDYGYTF

v_gene: TRBV4-2
abundance: .
len: 14
j_gene: TRBJ2-1
d_gene: .
CDR3aa: CASSPGGPWNEQFF

v_gene: TRBV6-5
abundance: once
len: 14
j_gene: TRBJ1-4
d_gene: TRBD1
CDR3aa: CASSGQETNEKLFF

v_gene: TRBV18
abundance: .
len: 13
j_gene: TRBJ2-7
d_gene: .
CDR3aa: CASSSGPTYEQYF

v_gene: TRBV5-6
abundance: .
len: 15
j_gene: TRBJ1-5
d_gene: TRBD1
CDR3aa: CASSLGTGDGQPQHF

v_gene: TRBV6-4
abundance: .
len: 12
j_gene: TRBJ2-1
d_gene: .
CDR3aa: CASSDSGQTQFF

v_gene: TRBV28
abundance: .
len: 13
j_gene: TRBJ2-2
d_gene: TRBD1
CDR3aa: CASRAGTDQELFF

v_gene: TRBV29-1
abundance: few
len: 11
j_gene: TRBJ1-1
d_gene: .
CDR3aa: CSAPTGTEAFF

v_gene: TRBV9
abundance: .
len: 15
j_gene: TRBJ2-3
d_gene: .
CDR3aa: CASSVTSYSTDTQYF

v_gene: TRBV4-1
abundance: .
len: 17
j_gene: TRBJ2-5
d_gene: TRBD2
CDR3aa: CASSPRASGSNAETQYF

v_gene: TRBV29-1
abundance: few
len: 13
j_gene: TRBJ1-5
d_gene: .
CDR3aa: CSVVWESNQPQHF

v_gene: TRBV5-6
abundance: .
len: 15
j_gene: TRBJ2-3
d_gene: TRBD1
CDR3aa: CASSSGTGMTDTQYF

v_gene: TRBV18
abundance: .
len: 15
j_gene: TRBJ1-1
d_gene: .
CDR3aa: CASSPDQVSGTEAFF

v_gene: TRBV4-1
abundance: .
len: 16
j_gene: TRBJ2-7
d_gene: TRBD2
CDR3aa: CASSQTPGTSVYEQYF

v_gene: TRBV10-2
abundance: few
len: 15
j_gene: TRBJ1-6
d_gene: TRBD1
CDR3aa: CASRVRDSYNSPLHF

v_gene: TRBV6-6
abundance: .
len: 14
j_gene: TRBJ2-1
d_gene: .
CDR3aa: CASSYSRVYNEQFF

v_gene: TRBV19
abundance: .
len: 14
j_gene: TRBJ2-7
d_gene: TRBD2
CDR3aa: CASSVAAGAYEQYF

v_gene: TRBV5-1
abundance: .
len: 14
j_gene: TRBJ2-7
d_gene: .
CDR3aa: CASSLVPGSYEQYF

v_gene: TRBV27
abundance: .
len: 15
j_gene: TRBJ2-7
d_gene: TRBD1
CDR3aa: CASSLGGTGSYEQYF

v_gene: TRBV6-5
abundance: .
len: 15
j_gene: TRBJ1-3
d_gene: TRBD1
CDR3aa: CASSPRQGTRNTIYF

v_gene: TRBV28
abundance: .
len: 14
j_gene: TRBJ2-3
d_gene: .
CDR3aa: CASSSPGEGDTQYF

v_gene: TRBV5-1
abundance: .
len: 14
j_gene: TRBJ2-1
d_gene: TRBD2
CDR3aa: CASSISTSADEQFF

v_gene: TRBV11-2
abundance: .
len: 15
j_gene: TRBJ1-2
d_gene: TRBD1
CDR3aa: CASSRTRQGSYGYTF

v_gene: TRBV27
abundance: once
len: 17
j_gene: TRBJ2-3
d_gene: .
CDR3aa: CASSYRGWQGGTDTQYF

v_gene: TRBV19
abundance: once
len: 16
j_gene: TRBJ2-7
d_gene: .
CDR3aa: CASSRGLMGSWNEQYF

v_gene: TRBV6-6
abundance: .
len: 15
j_gene: TRBJ1-6
d_gene: TRBD1
CDR3aa: CASSSQDRPNSPLHF

v_gene: TRBV5-4
abundance: many
len: 17
j_gene: TRBJ1-5
d_gene: TRBD1
CDR3aa: CASSFSDRGNRNQPQHF

v_gene: TRBV19
abundance: .
len: 15
j_gene: TRBJ1-6
d_gene: TRBD1
CDR3aa: CASSETGASRSPLHF

v_gene: TRBV6-5
abundance: few
len: 12
j_gene: TRBJ1-2
d_gene: TRBD1
CDR3aa: CASSTGDYGYTF

v_gene: TRBV4-1
abundance: .
len: 16
j_gene: TRBJ2-1
d_gene: TRBD2
CDR3aa: CASSQLAGVSYNEQFF

v_gene: TRBV6-6
abundance: few
len: 14
j_gene: TRBJ1-6
d_gene: .
CDR3aa: CASSWRAHNSPLHF

v_gene: TRBV9
abundance: once
len: 13
j_gene: TRBJ2-5
d_gene: .
CDR3aa: CASSQGSQETQYF

v_gene: TRBV14
abundance: .
len: 12
j_gene: TRBJ2-7
d_gene: .
CDR3aa: CASSPRGYEQYF